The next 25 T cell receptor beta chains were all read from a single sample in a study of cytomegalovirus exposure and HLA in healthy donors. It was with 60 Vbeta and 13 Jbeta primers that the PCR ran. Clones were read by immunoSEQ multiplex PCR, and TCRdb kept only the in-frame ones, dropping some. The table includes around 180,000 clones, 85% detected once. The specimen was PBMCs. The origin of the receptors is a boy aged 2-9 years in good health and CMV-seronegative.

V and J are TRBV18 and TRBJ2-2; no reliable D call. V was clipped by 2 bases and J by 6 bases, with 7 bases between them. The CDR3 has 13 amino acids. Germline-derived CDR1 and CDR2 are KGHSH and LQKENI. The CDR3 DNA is TGTGCCAGCTCACCAGAGAGAGCCGGGGAGCTGTTTTTT. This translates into CASSPERAGELFF.

CDR3 loop: CASSVRERTDTQYF. The CDR3 coding sequence is TGCGCCAGCAGTGTAAGGGAGCGCACAGATACGCAGTATTTT. The rearrangement uses TRBV10-1 and TRBJ2-3; tentative D call: TRBD2 (5 bases). The length of the CDR3 is 14 residues. V was shortened by 4 bases and J by 1 base, with 9 bases between the two germline ends. CDR1 and CDR2 from the germline V gene are WNHNN and SYGVQD (reference sequence).

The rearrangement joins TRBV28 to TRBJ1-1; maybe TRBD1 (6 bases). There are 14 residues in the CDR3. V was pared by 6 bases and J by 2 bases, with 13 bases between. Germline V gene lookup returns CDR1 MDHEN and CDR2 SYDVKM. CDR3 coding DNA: TGTGCCAGCAGCATACAGGGTCGTAACACTGAAGCTTTCTTT. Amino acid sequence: CASSIQGRNTEAFF.

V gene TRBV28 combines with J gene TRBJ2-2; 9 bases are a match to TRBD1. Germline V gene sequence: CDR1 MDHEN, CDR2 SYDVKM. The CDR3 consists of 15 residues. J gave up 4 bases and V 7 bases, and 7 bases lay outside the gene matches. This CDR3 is CASKGTGSLTGELFF. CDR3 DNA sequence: TGTGCCAGCAAGGGGACAGGGTCCCTCACCGGGGAGCTGTTTTTT.

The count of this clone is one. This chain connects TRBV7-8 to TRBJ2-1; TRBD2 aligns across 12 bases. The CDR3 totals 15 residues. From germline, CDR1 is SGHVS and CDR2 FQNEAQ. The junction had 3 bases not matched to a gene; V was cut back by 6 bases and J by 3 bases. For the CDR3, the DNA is TGTGCCAGCAGATTGACTAGCGGGAGCTACAATGAGCAGTTCTTC. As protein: CASRLTSGSYNEQFF.

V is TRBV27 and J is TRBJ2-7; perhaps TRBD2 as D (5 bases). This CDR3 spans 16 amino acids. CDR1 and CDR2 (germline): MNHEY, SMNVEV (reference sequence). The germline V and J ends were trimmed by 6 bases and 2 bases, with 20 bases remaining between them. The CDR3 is CASSKEGTRATYEQYF. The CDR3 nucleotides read TGTGCCAGCAGCAAAGAGGGTACGCGGGCCACCTACGAGCAGTACTTC.

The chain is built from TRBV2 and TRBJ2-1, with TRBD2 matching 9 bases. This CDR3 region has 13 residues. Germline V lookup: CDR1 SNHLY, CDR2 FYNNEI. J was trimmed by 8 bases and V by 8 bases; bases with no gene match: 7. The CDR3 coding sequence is TGTGCCAGCTTAGCGGGGGCCCCCCATGAGCAGTTCTTC. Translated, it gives CASLAGAPHEQFF.

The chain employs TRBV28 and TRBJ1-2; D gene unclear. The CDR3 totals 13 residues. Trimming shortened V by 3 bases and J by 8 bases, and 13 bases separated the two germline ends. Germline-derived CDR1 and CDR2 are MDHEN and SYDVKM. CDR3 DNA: TGTGCCAGCAGTTTGCGCCCCGGGAGGGGCTACACCTTC. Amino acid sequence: CASSLRPGRGYTF.

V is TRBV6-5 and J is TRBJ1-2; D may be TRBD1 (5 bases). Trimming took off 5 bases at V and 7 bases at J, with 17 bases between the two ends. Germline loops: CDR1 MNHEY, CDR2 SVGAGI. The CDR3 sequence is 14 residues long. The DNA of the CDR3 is TGTGCCAGCAGTGAAATCACTCTAGGGGCTGGCTACACCTTC. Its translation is CASSEITLGAGYTF.

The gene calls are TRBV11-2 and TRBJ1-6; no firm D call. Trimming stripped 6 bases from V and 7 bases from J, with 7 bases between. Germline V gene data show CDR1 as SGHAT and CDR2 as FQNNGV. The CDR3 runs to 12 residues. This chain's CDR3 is CASRTINSPLHF. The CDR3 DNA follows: TGTGCCAGCAGGACAATAAATTCACCCCTCCACTTT.

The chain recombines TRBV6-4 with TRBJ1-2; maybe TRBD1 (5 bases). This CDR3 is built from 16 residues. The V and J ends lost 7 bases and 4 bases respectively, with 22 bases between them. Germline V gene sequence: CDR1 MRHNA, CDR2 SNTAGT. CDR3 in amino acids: CASTPVAGTVGYGYTF. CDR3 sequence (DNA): TGTGCCAGCACCCCCGTGGCAGGGACTGTAGGCTATGGCTACACCTTC.

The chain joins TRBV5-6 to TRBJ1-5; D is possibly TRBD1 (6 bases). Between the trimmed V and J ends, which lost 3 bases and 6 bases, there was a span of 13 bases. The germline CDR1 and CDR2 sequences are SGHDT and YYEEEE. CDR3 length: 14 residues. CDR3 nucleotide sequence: TGTGCCAGCAGCTCCTACAGGGACCCTCAGCCCCAGCATTTT. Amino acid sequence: CASSSYRDPQPQHF.

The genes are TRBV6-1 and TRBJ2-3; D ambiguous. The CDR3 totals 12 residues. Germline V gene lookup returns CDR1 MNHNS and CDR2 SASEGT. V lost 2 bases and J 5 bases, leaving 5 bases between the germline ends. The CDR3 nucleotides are TGTGCCAGCAGTGAAACTCTAGATACGCAGTATTTT. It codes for CASSETLDTQYF.

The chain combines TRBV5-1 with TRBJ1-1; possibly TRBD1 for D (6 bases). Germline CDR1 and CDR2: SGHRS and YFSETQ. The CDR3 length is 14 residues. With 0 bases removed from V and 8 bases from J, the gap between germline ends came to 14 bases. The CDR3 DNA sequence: TGCGCCAGCAGCTTGGAGAGAGGCAGGGGAGAAGCTTTCTTT. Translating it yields CASSLERGRGEAFF.

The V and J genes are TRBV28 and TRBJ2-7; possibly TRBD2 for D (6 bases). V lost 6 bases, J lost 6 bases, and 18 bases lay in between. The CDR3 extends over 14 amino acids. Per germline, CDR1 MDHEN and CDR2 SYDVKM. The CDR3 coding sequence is TGTGCCAGCAGCTCATCCGGGGGAGGCAGCGAGCAGTACTTC. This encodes CASSSSGGGSEQYF.

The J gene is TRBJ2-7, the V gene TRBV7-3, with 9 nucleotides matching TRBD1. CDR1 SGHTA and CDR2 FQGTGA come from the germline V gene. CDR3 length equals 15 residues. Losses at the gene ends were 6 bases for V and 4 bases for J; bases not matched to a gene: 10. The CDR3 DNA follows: TGTGCCAGCAGTTGGCTAGGGGGACAGGGTTACGAGCAGTACTTC. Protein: CASSWLGGQGYEQYF.

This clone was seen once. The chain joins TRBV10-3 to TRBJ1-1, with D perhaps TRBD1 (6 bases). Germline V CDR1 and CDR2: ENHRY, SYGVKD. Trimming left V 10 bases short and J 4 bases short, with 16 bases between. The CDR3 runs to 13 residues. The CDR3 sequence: CATSDSYGTEAFF. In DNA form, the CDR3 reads TGTGCCACCTCGGACAGCTATGGCACTGAAGCTTTCTTT.

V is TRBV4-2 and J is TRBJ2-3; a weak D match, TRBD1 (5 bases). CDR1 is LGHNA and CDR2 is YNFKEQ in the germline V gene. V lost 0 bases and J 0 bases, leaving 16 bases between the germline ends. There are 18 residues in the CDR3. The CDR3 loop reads CASSQDGAGWPSTDTQYF. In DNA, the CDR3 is TGTGCCAGCAGCCAAGATGGGGCAGGGTGGCCGAGCACAGATACGCAGTATTTT.

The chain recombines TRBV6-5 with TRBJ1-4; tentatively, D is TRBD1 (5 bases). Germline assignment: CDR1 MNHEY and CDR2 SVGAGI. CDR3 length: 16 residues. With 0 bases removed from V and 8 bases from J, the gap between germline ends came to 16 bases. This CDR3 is CASSYSMVGGGEKLFF. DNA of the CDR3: TGTGCCAGCAGTTACTCGATGGTCGGGGGTGGGGAAAAACTGTTTTTT.

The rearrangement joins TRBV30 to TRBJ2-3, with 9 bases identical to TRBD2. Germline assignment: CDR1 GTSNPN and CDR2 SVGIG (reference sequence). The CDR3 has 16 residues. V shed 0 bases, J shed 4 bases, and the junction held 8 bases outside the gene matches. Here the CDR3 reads CAWSVAGGPPPDTQYF. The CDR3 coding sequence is TGTGCCTGGAGTGTAGCGGGGGGCCCACCGCCAGATACGCAGTATTTT.

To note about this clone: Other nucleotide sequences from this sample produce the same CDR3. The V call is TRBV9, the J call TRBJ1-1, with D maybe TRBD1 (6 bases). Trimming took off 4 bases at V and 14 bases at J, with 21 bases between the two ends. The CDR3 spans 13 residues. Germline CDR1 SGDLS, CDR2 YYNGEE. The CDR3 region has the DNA TGTGCCAGCAGCCCAGAGGGGGGGCTGGGAGCCTTCTTT. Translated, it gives CASSPEGGLGAFF.

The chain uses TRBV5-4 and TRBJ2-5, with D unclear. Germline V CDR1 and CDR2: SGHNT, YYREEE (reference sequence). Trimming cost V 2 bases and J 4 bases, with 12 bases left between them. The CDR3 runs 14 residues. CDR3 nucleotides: TGTGCCAGCAGCTTCTGGGCCTCCAGAGAGACCCAGTACTTC. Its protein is CASSFWASRETQYF.

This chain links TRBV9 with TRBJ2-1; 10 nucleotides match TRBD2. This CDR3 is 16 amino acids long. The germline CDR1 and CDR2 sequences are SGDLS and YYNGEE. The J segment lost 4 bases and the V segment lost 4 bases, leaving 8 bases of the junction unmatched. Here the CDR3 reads CASSPILAGDYNEQFF. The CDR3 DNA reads TGTGCCAGCAGCCCGATTCTAGCGGGAGATTACAATGAGCAGTTCTTC.

CDR3 sequence reads: CASSVRGYDEAFF. The CDR3 DNA sequence: TGTGCCAGCAGCGTACGGGGATATGATGAAGCTTTCTTT. The genes are TRBV9 and TRBJ1-1; no definite D call. CDR1 SGDLS and CDR2 YYNGEE come from the germline V gene. Trimming removed 1 base at V and 7 bases at J, with 11 bases between. This CDR3 is built from 13 residues. Full variable domain (remainder filled in from reference TRBV9 and TRBJ1-1): DSGVTQTPKHLITATGQRVTLRCSPRSGDLSVYWYQQSLDQGLQFLIQYYNGEERAKGNILERFSAQQFPDLHSELNLSSLELGDSALYFCASSVRGYDEAFFGQGTRLTVV.

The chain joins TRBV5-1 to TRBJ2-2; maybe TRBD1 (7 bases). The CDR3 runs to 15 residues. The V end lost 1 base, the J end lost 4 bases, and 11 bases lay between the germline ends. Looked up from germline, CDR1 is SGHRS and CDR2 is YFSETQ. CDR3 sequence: CASSLSQGGTGELFF. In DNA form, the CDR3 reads TGCGCCAGCAGCTTGAGCCAGGGGGGCACCGGGGAGCTGTTTTTT.